Reported below is one T cell receptor beta chain. The CDR3 contains 21 residues. V lost 0 bases and J lost 4, with 25 bases in between. The germline CDR1 and CDR2 sequences are LGHNA and YNFKEQ. TCRdb re-called the RT-PCR reads through MiXCR, storing one row per CDR3 protein. Among 160,000 or so distinct CDR3 sequences listed, roughly a tenth were seen once. This specimen comes from a study of response to subunit inactivated influenza vaccine. The TCR originated in a man aged 45-65 years who received an inactivated influenza vaccine. The sample in question was non-naive T cells sorted from PBMCs, obtained roughly 45 days after vaccination. The rearrangement links TRBV4-2 to TRBJ1-6; tentatively, D is TRBD1 (6 bases). CDR3 bases: TGTGCCAGCAGCCAAGAAGACTGGCGCGGTAGGACAGCGGGATATAATTCACCCCTCCACTTT. Amino acids: CASSQEDWRGRTAGYNSPLHF.